This TCR beta chain was captured in a study of T cells after yellow fever vaccination. Whole-study findings and limits: Repertoires sorted by FACS could include abundant clonotypes that are contaminants from the bulk population. Reappearing after the booster were most of the clones from primary vaccination (around 95% CD4, 85% to 90% CD8).

This clonotype was seen repeatedly, ten times or more. Its specificity is not known. Trimming removed 4 bases from V and 6 bases from J; junction bases left unmatched: 5. CDR3 length: 14 residues. A 5'RACE template-switching step, the method used to make TCR cDNA, added a universal primer site and UMIs. Using its own MiXCR run on the 5' RACE reads, TCRdb lists one record per CDR3 protein. The sample holds approximately 340,000 distinct CDR3 sequences, over 8% seen once. The sequencing used PBMCs, collected on the day of the first yellow fever vaccination. This receptor was identified in a man aged 18 to 30 who received the YFV17D yellow fever vaccine. This sequence joins TRBV12-3 or TRBV12-4 and TRBJ2-3, with 9 bases lining up with TRBD2. The CDR3 here is CASSYAGGPDTQYF. DNA of the CDR3: TGTGCCAGCAGTTATGCGGGGGGGCCGGATACGCAGTATTTT.